This entry lists 27 T cell receptor beta chains sequenced from one sample in a study of cytomegalovirus exposure and HLA in healthy donors. The PCR ran on 60 Vbeta and 13 Jbeta primers. Method: immunoSEQ multiplex PCR; TCRdb's copy keeps in-frame clones and lacks some. Here the sample table reports some 150,000 clones. Sequencing was carried out using PBMCs. Source of these receptors: a man aged 35 to 55 in good health and CMV-seronegative.

The J gene is TRBJ1-2, the V gene TRBV29-1; 8 nucleotides line up with TRBD1. The CDR3 loop spans 17 amino acids. CDR1 and CDR2 (germline): SQVTM, ANQGSEA. The V segment lost 7 bases and the J segment 4 bases; nucleotides outside the gene matches: 20. Here the CDR3 reads CSAQNSRWYRGSYGYTF. The CDR3 nucleotides are TGCAGCGCACAGAACAGTCGGTGGTACAGGGGGTCCTATGGCTACACCTTC.

CDR3 coding DNA: TGCGCCAGCAGAACAGGCTACGAGCAGTACTTC. Residues: CASRTGYEQYF. The V and J genes are TRBV5-1 and TRBJ2-7, with D possibly matching TRBD1 (5 bases). The CDR3 runs to 11 residues. V was pared by 5 bases and J by 3 bases, with 6 bases between. Germline V CDR1 and CDR2: SGHRS, YFSETQ.

The chain combines TRBV5-1 with TRBJ2-3; TRBD1 is a possible D gene (6 bases). The CDR3 is 15 amino acids. The germline CDR1 and CDR2 sequences are SGHRS and YFSETQ. The V end was cut by 3 bases, the J end by 2 bases, with 13 bases between. The CDR3 reads CASSWGMGATDTQYF. DNA for the CDR3: TGCGCCAGCAGCTGGGGGATGGGGGCCACAGATACGCAGTATTTT.

The V and J genes are TRBV27 and TRBJ2-5, with 10 bases that match TRBD2. Trimming took 2 bases from V and 4 from J; bases not matched to a gene: 13. Germline lookup yields CDR1 MNHEY and CDR2 SMNVEV (reference sequence). The CDR3 runs to 18 residues. The CDR3 is CASSLMASGGLGGETQYF. The CDR3 bases are TGTGCCAGCAGTTTAATGGCTAGCGGGGGCCTAGGAGGAGAGACCCAGTACTTC.

This chain links TRBV7-6 with TRBJ2-2; D is unclear. Germline V gene sequence: CDR1 SGHVS, CDR2 FNYEAQ. Trimming took off 3 bases at V and 5 bases at J, with 4 bases between the two ends. CDR3 length: 12 amino acids. CDR3: CASSFSTGELFF. CDR3 DNA: TGTGCCAGCAGCTTCTCTACCGGGGAGCTGTTTTTT.

In DNA form, the CDR3 reads TGTGCCATCAGGGGGACAGGGGAAGCCTACGAGCAGTACTTC. The encoded protein is CAIRGTGEAYEQYF. The genes are TRBV10-3 and TRBJ2-7, with 10 positions matching TRBD1. This CDR3 contains 14 residues. V lost 6 bases and J lost 2; bases outside the gene matches: 4. The germline V gene encodes CDR1 ENHRY and CDR2 SYGVKD.

V and J are TRBV7-9 and TRBJ2-7, with 8 positions matching TRBD2. There are 15 residues in the CDR3. V was clipped by 1 base and J by 5 bases; unmatched bases: 7. Germline V gene lookup returns CDR1 SEHNR and CDR2 FQNEAQ (reference sequence). Here the CDR3 DNA reads TGTGCCAGCAGCTTAGTTATGGCGGGGGGCAACGAGCAGTACTTC. Its translation is CASSLVMAGGNEQYF.

The genes are TRBV9 and TRBJ1-6; D uncertain. CDR1 is SGDLS and CDR2 is YYNGEE in the germline V gene. The V and J ends lost 4 bases and 6 bases respectively, with 17 bases between them. CDR3 length: 16 residues. CDR3 sequence (DNA): TGTGCCAGCAGCCGCAGCGGGGTAATTGCTAATTCACCCCTCCACTTT. This gives the protein CASSRSGVIANSPLHF.

V is TRBV5-1 and J is TRBJ2-2; D is possibly TRBD1 (5 bases). Trimming cost V 0 bases and J 5 bases, with 11 bases left between them. The CDR3 is 15 amino acids. Germline assignment: CDR1 SGHRS and CDR2 YFSETQ. The CDR3 protein is CASSLGAQGTGELFF. In DNA, the CDR3 is TGCGCCAGCAGCTTGGGAGCGCAGGGAACCGGGGAGCTGTTTTTT.

The chain employs TRBV6-5 and TRBJ1-1; D perhaps matches TRBD1 (6 bases). The germline CDR1 and CDR2 sequences are MNHEY and SVGAGI. The CDR3 has 15 amino acids. The V end was cut by 6 bases, the J end by 1 base, with 15 bases between. In DNA form, the CDR3 reads TGTGCCAGCAGCCCTAGTGTAGGGGGGAACACTGAAGCTTTCTTT. Protein product: CASSPSVGGNTEAFF.

The rearrangement uses TRBV5-8 and TRBJ2-2; D is ambiguous. Trimming left V 8 bases short and J 0 bases short, with 11 bases between. The CDR3 runs to 14 residues. Germline loops: CDR1 SGHTS, CDR2 YDEGEE. In DNA, the CDR3 is TGTGCCAGAGTAGAAGCGACGAACACCGGGGAGCTGTTTTTT. It yields the protein CARVEATNTGELFF.

J is TRBJ2-3 and V is TRBV6-6; D is possibly TRBD1 (5 bases). Germline V gives CDR1 MNHNY, CDR2 SVGAGI (reference sequence). Trimming removed 2 bases at V and 0 bases at J, with 9 bases between. This CDR3 region has 15 residues. The CDR3 DNA reads as TGTGCCAGCAGTTACATAGGGGCTAGCACAGATACGCAGTATTTT. It specifies CASSYIGASTDTQYF.

The chain combines TRBV2 with TRBJ2-3, with TRBD2 matching over 7 bases. CDR1 and CDR2 from the germline V gene are SNHLY and FYNNEI. The CDR3 loop spans 14 amino acids. The V segment lost 5 bases and the J segment 0 bases; nucleotides outside the gene matches: 2. The CDR3 is CASSPGGSTDTQYF. The CDR3 DNA is TGTGCCAGCAGTCCGGGGGGAAGCACAGATACGCAGTATTTT. Looking up the rest from reference TRBV2 and TRBJ2-3 gives the full variable domain: EPEVTQTPSHQVTQMGQEVILRCVPISNHLYFYWYRQILGQKVEFLVSFYNNEISEKSEIFDDQFSVERPDGSNFTLKIRSTKLEDSAMYFCASSPGGSTDTQYFGPGTRLTVL.

The chain uses TRBV14 and TRBJ1-2, with a tentative D call TRBD1 (6 bases). V gave up 3 bases and J gave up 2 bases, with 13 bases separating them. The CDR3 runs to 15 residues. CDR1 and CDR2 from the germline V gene are SGHDN and FVKESK. The CDR3 nucleotides are TGTGCCAGCAGCCACCAGGCAGGGGTAAACTATGGCTACACCTTC. Translated: CASSHQAGVNYGYTF. Combining the CDR3 with reference TRBV14 and TRBJ1-2 gives the whole variable domain EAGVTQFPSHSVIEKGQTVTLRCDPISGHDNLYWYRRVMGKEIKFLLHFVKESKQDESGMPNNRFLAERTGGTYSTLKVQPAELEDSGVYFCASSHQAGVNYGYTFGSGTRLTVV.

The J gene is TRBJ2-7, the V gene TRBV7-3; 7 bases match TRBD2. V gave up 4 bases and J gave up 3 bases; unmatched junction bases: 12. Per germline, CDR1 SGHTA and CDR2 FQGTGA. The CDR3 is made up of 16 amino acids. This chain's CDR3 is CASSSELGRAGYEQYF. The CDR3 region has the DNA TGTGCCAGCAGCTCCGAATTAGGGAGGGCGGGCTACGAGCAGTACTTC. Combining the CDR3 with reference TRBV7-3 and TRBJ2-7 gives the whole variable domain GAGVSQTPSNKVTEKGKYVELRCDPISGHTALYWYRQSLGQGPEFLIYFQGTGAADDSGLPNDRFFAVRPEGSVSTLKIQRTERGDSAVYLCASSSELGRAGYEQYFGPGTRLTVT.

The rearrangement links TRBV5-4 to TRBJ2-5; 10 bases agree with TRBD1. The CDR3 sequence is 15 residues long. The V segment lost 6 bases and the J segment 1 base; nucleotides outside the gene matches: 6. Germline V gene sequence: CDR1 SGHNT, CDR2 YYREEE (reference sequence). This CDR3 reads CASTVGQGGQETQYF. The DNA of the CDR3 is TGTGCCAGCACCGTCGGACAGGGGGGCCAAGAGACCCAGTACTTC.

As for this clone: This same CDR3 is encoded by further DNA sequences in the sample. V is TRBV5-1 and J is TRBJ2-3, with D possibly matching TRBD2 (5 bases). V lost 0 bases and J 2 bases, leaving 7 bases between the germline ends. Germline V gives CDR1 SGHRS, CDR2 YFSETQ. The CDR3 contains 14 residues. The CDR3 here is CASSLGRATDTQYF. The CDR3 region has the DNA TGCGCCAGCAGCTTGGGGCGGGCCACAGATACGCAGTATTTT.

The gene calls are TRBV5-6 and TRBJ1-1; D remains unclear. This CDR3 is 14 amino acids long. With 4 bases removed from V and 4 bases from J, the gap between germline ends came to 14 bases. Germline assignment: CDR1 SGHDT and CDR2 YYEEEE. The CDR3 reads CASSLSGRVTEAFF. The CDR3 bases are TGTGCCAGCAGCCTCAGTGGGAGGGTCACTGAAGCTTTCTTT.

The chain is built from TRBV19 and TRBJ1-1; TRBD1 matches 7 bases. CDR1 and CDR2 from the germline V gene are LNHDA and SQIVND (reference sequence). V dropped 4 bases and J dropped 5; count of bases not matched to a gene: 4. The CDR3 consists of 13 residues. This chain's CDR3 is CASSNRDRTEAFF. For the CDR3, the DNA is TGTGCCAGTAGTAACCGGGACAGAACTGAAGCTTTCTTT. The full variable domain, rest sourced from reference TRBV19 and TRBJ1-1, is DGGITQSPKYLFRKEGQNVTLSCEQNLNHDAMYWYRQDPGQGLRLIYYSQIVNDFQKGDIAEGYSVSREKKESFPLTVTSAQKNPTAFYLCASSNRDRTEAFFGQGTRLTVV.

The chain employs TRBV11-2 and TRBJ1-1; D is possibly TRBD1 (5 bases). Per germline, CDR1 SGHAT and CDR2 FQNNGV. This CDR3 is 14 amino acids long. The V and J ends lost 1 base and 8 bases respectively, with 14 bases between them. The CDR3 sequence: CASSLVAGRTEAFF. DNA for the CDR3: TGTGCCAGCAGCTTAGTCGCAGGGAGGACGGAAGCTTTCTTT.

This chain joins TRBV9 and TRBJ2-3; a weak D match, TRBD2 (6 bases). The CDR3 sequence is 17 residues long. Germline assignment: CDR1 SGDLS and CDR2 YYNGEE. The V and J ends lost 1 base and 0 bases respectively, with 15 bases between them. The DNA for the CDR3 is TGTGCCAGCAGCGTACGCGGCGGGGTATCTAGCACAGATACGCAGTATTTT. It encodes CASSVRGGVSSTDTQYF.

This chain links TRBV5-6 with TRBJ1-1; possibly TRBD1 for D (5 bases). Trimming removed 0 bases from V and 4 bases from J, with 13 bases in between. CDR3 length: 15 amino acids. CDR1 and CDR2 (germline): SGHDT, YYEEEE. The CDR3 DNA sequence: TGTGCCAGCAGCTTGGCCGGGGGTTTTGGCACTGAAGCTTTCTTT. It encodes CASSLAGGFGTEAFF.

The V gene is TRBV29-1, the J gene TRBJ1-4; 7 bases map to TRBD1. CDR1 and CDR2 from the germline V gene are SQVTM and ANQGSEA. Trimming removed 3 bases from V and 7 bases from J; junction bases left unmatched: 11. The CDR3 is 15 amino acids. CDR3 sequence reads: CSVEDETGQSEKLFF. The CDR3, as DNA: TGCAGCGTTGAGGACGAGACAGGGCAGAGTGAAAAACTGTTTTTT.

This chain joins TRBV5-4 and TRBJ1-1, with D hard to call. From germline, CDR1 is SGHNT and CDR2 YYREEE (reference sequence). CDR3 size: 14 residues. Trimming took off 2 bases at V and 4 bases at J, with 12 bases between the two ends. Written as DNA, the CDR3 is TGTGCCAGCAGCTTAGGCGGCGGCGGCACTGAAGCTTTCTTT. It yields the protein CASSLGGGGTEAFF.

V usage is TRBV5-4 and J usage is TRBJ1-3, with TRBD1 matching 7 bases. Germline assignment: CDR1 SGHNT and CDR2 YYREEE (reference sequence). V trimming: 4 bases; J trimming: 7 bases; junction bases outside the gene matches: 14. The CDR3 is 16 residues long. The CDR3 here is CASSLYRDRRGNTIYF. The CDR3 nucleotides are TGTGCCAGCAGCCTGTACCGGGACAGAAGAGGGAACACCATATATTTT.

The chain employs TRBV7-9 and TRBJ1-4, with TRBD1 matching over 7 bases. The V segment lost 1 base and the J segment 8 bases; nucleotides outside the gene matches: 7. Germline V CDR1 and CDR2: SEHNR, FQNEAQ (reference sequence). This CDR3 spans 15 amino acids. The CDR3 loop is CASSLGDRVGEKLFF. CDR3 sequence (DNA): TGTGCCAGCAGCTTAGGCGACAGGGTCGGGGAAAAACTGTTTTTT.

The V and J genes are TRBV4-1 and TRBJ2-7; 12 bases map to TRBD2. This CDR3 contains 20 residues. The V and J ends lost 1 base and 0 bases, in that order; junction bases with no gene match: 13. CDR1 is MGHRA, CDR2 YSYEKL, per germline. This CDR3 is CASSQGRLAGATLASYEQYF. The CDR3 coding sequence is TGCGCCAGCAGCCAAGGGAGACTAGCGGGGGCTACCCTAGCCTCCTACGAGCAGTACTTC.